The present entry profiles one TCR beta chain with its context. Per the authors' pipeline: Estimation of nucleated cell counts was performed using reference gene primer amplification. Clones were sequenced by immunoSEQ multiplex PCR, and TCRdb holds only the in-frame ones, with some missing. D and trimming were read from the DNA, whereas the V and J calls and clone size are those reported in that table. The data hold some 200,000 clones, with approximately 90% observed a single time. The source of the sample is a study of blood T cell repertoires in COVID-19. Whole-study context: Samples taken during acute and convalescent COVID-19 were collected in the United States, Italy and Spain. PBMCs, B-cell-depleted T cells, or T cells were the source of the cDNA or gDNA that made up the material.

CDR3 size: 17 residues. V lost 2 bases and J lost 7; bases outside the gene matches: 13. Looked up from germline, CDR1 is MGHRA and CDR2 is YSYEKL. Sequencing input: peripheral blood. The chain combines TRBV4-1 with TRBJ1-5; 8 bases align to TRBD1. This receptor was taken from a man younger than 45 with acute or convalescent COVID-19. The CDR3 nucleotides read TGCGCCAGCAGCCAAAAAGCTACTTCGACAGGGGAGCAGCCCCAGCATTTT. Its protein is CASSQKATSTGEQPQHF.